This T cell receptor (beta chain) was observed in a study of T cell repertoires in cytomegalovirus infection. Study summary: Public TCR beta signatures marked donors with CMV infection and the matching HLA. Points from the study as a whole: Individuals carrying CMV plus the relevant HLA were identified by cumulative frequency of public TCR beta families. The ex vivo response was dominated by HLA-C-restricted CMV-specific TCR beta clonotypes.

This clonotype occurred many times. Its specificity is unknown. Per germline, CDR1 SGHTA and CDR2 FQGTGA. The CDR3 contains 13 residues. V lost 5 bases to trimming and J lost 5 bases, with 13 bases between them. TCRdb reprocessed the reads via MiXCR and lists one record per CDR3 protein. The table shows some 150,000 distinct CDR3 sequences, with 5% to 6.5% occurring only once. The rearrangement uses TRBV7-3 and TRBJ2-7; D not resolved. This clonotype was obtained from a human donor in good health (CMV status not recorded). Some clones in this sample may be carry-over from other donors' samples. The specimen sequenced was PBMCs. The CDR3 coding sequence is TGTGCCAGCAGCCCCGGGCTCCATGACGAGCAGTACTTC. Translation: CASSPGLHDEQYF.